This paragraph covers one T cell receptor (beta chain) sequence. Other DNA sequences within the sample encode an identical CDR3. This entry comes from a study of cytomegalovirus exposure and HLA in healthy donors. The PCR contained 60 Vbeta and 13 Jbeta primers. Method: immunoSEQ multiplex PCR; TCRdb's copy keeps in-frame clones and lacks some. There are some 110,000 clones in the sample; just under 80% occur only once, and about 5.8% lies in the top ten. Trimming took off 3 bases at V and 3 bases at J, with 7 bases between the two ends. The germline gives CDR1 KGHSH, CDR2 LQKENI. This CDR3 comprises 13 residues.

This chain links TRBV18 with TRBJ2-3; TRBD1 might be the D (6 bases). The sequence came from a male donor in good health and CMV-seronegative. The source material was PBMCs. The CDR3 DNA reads TGTGCCAGCTCACCCGGACAGACAGATACGCAGTATTTT. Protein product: CASSPGQTDTQYF.